The 16 T cell receptor beta chains given below trace back to one sample, sequenced in a study of T cell repertoires in cytomegalovirus infection. Using its own MiXCR run on the reads, TCRdb lists one record per CDR3 protein. The profile covers 200,000 to 300,000 distinct CDR3 sequences, with 6.5% appearing a single time and roughly 6% taken by the ten largest. Material for sequencing was PBMCs. These receptor sequences come from a human donor in good health (CMV status not recorded). Some clones in this sample may be carry-over from other donors' samples.

The table lists this clonotype with many counts. The rearrangement joins TRBV4-1 to TRBJ1-5; no definite D call. Germline CDR1 and CDR2: MGHRA and YSYEKL. With 1 base removed from V and 0 bases from J, the gap between germline ends came to 13 bases. The CDR3 extends over 17 amino acids. CDR3 protein: CASSQVDLGFSNQPQHF. CDR3 in DNA: TGCGCCAGCAGCCAAGTTGACCTCGGTTTTAGCAATCAGCCCCAGCATTTT.

The V gene is TRBV18, the J gene TRBJ2-7, with D possibly matching TRBD2 (5 bases). The CDR3 is 12 amino acids. Germline V CDR1 and CDR2: KGHSH, LQKENI. V lost 3 bases, J lost 7 bases, and 10 bases lay in between. Here the CDR3 reads CASSPNEREQYF. Written as DNA, the CDR3 is TGTGCCAGCTCACCGAATGAGCGGGAGCAGTACTTC. The whole variable domain, filled in from reference TRBV18 and TRBJ2-7, reads NAGVMQNPRHLVRRRGQEARLRCSPMKGHSHVYWYRQLPEEGLKFMVYLQKENIIDESGMPKERFSAEFPKEGPSILRIQQVVRGDSAAYFCASSPNEREQYFGPGTRLTVT.

This clonotype showed up many times. The chain carries TRBV29-1 and TRBJ2-3; possibly TRBD1 for D (6 bases). The V end was cut by 6 bases, the J end by 0 bases, with 13 bases between. The germline gives CDR1 SQVTM, CDR2 ANQGSEA. The CDR3 runs to 14 residues. The CDR3 sequence is CSVEQGTSTDTQYF. The CDR3 region has the DNA TGCAGCGTGGAACAGGGAACTAGCACAGATACGCAGTATTTT.

This clonotype has at least ten counts. The chain has TRBV7-2 and TRBJ1-5; TRBD1 agrees at 7 bases. The CDR3 is 15 residues long. From germline, CDR1 is SGHTA and CDR2 FQGNSA. With 5 bases clipped from V and 6 bases from J, the junction kept 10 bases outside the gene matches. Written as DNA, the CDR3 is TGTGCCAGCAGCCGTAGTCAGGGGGAAAGTCAGCCCCAGCATTTT. This encodes CASSRSQGESQPQHF.

The chain carries TRBV7-3 and TRBJ2-6; 8 nucleotides line up with TRBD1. There are 16 residues in the CDR3. After removal of 5 bases from V and 1 base from J, the junction contained 4 bases not matched to a gene. Germline loops: CDR1 SGHTA, CDR2 FQGTGA. In nucleotides, the CDR3 is TGTGCCAGCAGCGGCAGGGGGCCATCTGGGGCCAACGTCCTGACTTTC. Its translation is CASSGRGPSGANVLTF.

The sample holds many counts of this clonotype. This chain connects TRBV6-6 to TRBJ2-7; weak D call: TRBD1 (6 bases). Germline lookup yields CDR1 MNHNY and CDR2 SVGAGI (reference sequence). Trimming removed 6 bases from V and 5 bases from J, with 11 bases in between. The CDR3 consists of 12 residues. The CDR3 spells CASRAPGDEQYF. The CDR3 DNA sequence: TGTGCCAGCAGAGCCCCAGGGGACGAGCAGTACTTC.

This clonotype was detected many times. V gene TRBV6-4 combines with J gene TRBJ2-1; maybe TRBD2 (5 bases). This CDR3 has 15 residues. V shed 3 bases and J shed 0 bases, with 9 bases lying between them. Per germline, CDR1 MRHNA and CDR2 SNTAGT. CDR3 residues: CASSEEGSSYNEQFF. CDR3 bases: TGTGCCAGCAGTGAAGAGGGTAGCTCCTACAATGAGCAGTTCTTC.

This clonotype was observed a single time. The J gene is TRBJ2-2, the V gene TRBV20-1; a weak D match, TRBD2 (6 bases). The CDR3 has 14 residues. CDR1 is DFQATT and CDR2 is SNEGSKA in the germline V gene (reference sequence). The V and J ends lost 5 bases and 2 bases respectively, with 12 bases between them. The CDR3 sequence is CSAVRDFNTGELFF. CDR3 nucleotides: TGCAGTGCTGTCCGGGACTTTAACACCGGGGAGCTGTTTTTT.

This chain joins TRBV11-3 and TRBJ2-7; D is ambiguous. CDR3 size: 13 residues. The germline CDR1 and CDR2 sequences are SGHNT and YENEEA. Deletions cut 1 base from V and 6 bases from J, with 10 bases between. The CDR3 is CASSLGQATEQYF. The DNA of the CDR3 is TGTGCCAGCAGCTTAGGCCAGGCGACCGAGCAGTACTTC.

The V and J genes are TRBV6-2 or TRBV6-3 and TRBJ2-7; D unclear. The CDR3 is 15 residues long. Germline CDR1 MNHEY, CDR2 SVGEGT. Trimming removed 2 bases from V and 0 bases from J, with 11 bases in between. This chain's CDR3 is CASSYGDLSSYEQYF. CDR3 bases: TGTGCCAGCAGTTACGGGGATTTAAGCTCCTACGAGCAGTACTTC.

This clonotype was recorded many times. The chain employs TRBV6-2 or TRBV6-3 and TRBJ1-6, with D possibly matching TRBD1 (5 bases). This CDR3 is built from 17 residues. Germline CDR1 reads MNHEY; CDR2 reads SVGEGT. V was shortened by 5 bases and J by 2 bases, with 16 bases between the two germline ends. The CDR3 protein is CASSARQSGAYNSPLHF. In DNA, the CDR3 is TGTGCCAGCAGTGCCCGACAGTCCGGGGCCTATAATTCACCCCTCCACTTT.

This chain links TRBV2 with TRBJ2-5; no reliable D call. The V end was cut by 7 bases, the J end by 2 bases, with 14 bases between. CDR1 and CDR2 from the germline V gene are SNHLY and FYNNEI. This CDR3 is built from 14 residues. CDR3 sequence: CASTVQARQETQYF. In DNA form, the CDR3 reads TGTGCCAGCACGGTCCAGGCTCGTCAAGAGACCCAGTACTTC. Based on the CDR3 plus reference TRBV2 and TRBJ2-5, the full variable domain is EPEVTQTPSHQVTQMGQEVILRCVPISNHLYFYWYRQILGQKVEFLVSFYNNEISEKSEIFDDQFSVERPDGSNFTLKIRSTKLEDSAMYFCASTVQARQETQYFGPGTRLLVL.

The chain couples TRBV18 to TRBJ2-1; D remains unclear. CDR1 and CDR2 from the germline V gene are KGHSH and LQKENI. The V end lost 3 bases, the J end lost 5 bases, and 2 bases lay between the germline ends. CDR3 length equals 11 residues. The DNA of the CDR3 is TGTGCCAGCTCACCTAACAATGAGCAGTTCTTC. Protein sequence: CASSPNNEQFF.

This clonotype was observed at least ten times. The V gene is TRBV29-1, the J gene TRBJ2-5; D remains ambiguous. Germline-derived CDR1 and CDR2 are SQVTM and ANQGSEA. CDR3 length: 12 amino acids. The V end was cut by 4 bases, the J end by 5 bases, with 11 bases between. The CDR3: CSVVAGIETQYF. CDR3 sequence (DNA): TGCAGCGTTGTAGCTGGAATCGAGACCCAGTACTTC. The full variable domain, its missing parts supplied by reference TRBV29-1 and TRBJ2-5, is SAVISQKPSRDICQRGTSLTIQCQVDSQVTMMFWYRQQPGQSLTLIATANQGSEATYESGFVIDKFPISRPNLTFSTLTVSNMSPEDSSIYLCSVVAGIETQYFGPGTRLLVL.

Ten or more counts support this clonotype. The chain is built from TRBV5-4 and TRBJ2-2; 12 nucleotides agree with TRBD1. From germline, CDR1 is SGHNT and CDR2 YYREEE (reference sequence). The CDR3 has 16 residues. The ends lost 6 bases at V and 6 bases at J; junction bases unmatched: 9. The CDR3 DNA reads as TGTGCCAGCACCAATCCGGGACAGGGGGCATCCGGGGAGCTGTTTTTT. It is translated as CASTNPGQGASGELFF.

In this sample, this clonotype turned up many times. This chain uses TRBV7-2 with TRBJ2-1; possible D gene TRBD1, 6 bases. In germline, CDR1 is SGHTA, CDR2 FQGNSA. The V end was cut by 6 bases, the J end by 6 bases, with 15 bases between. This CDR3 spans 14 amino acids. In DNA form, the CDR3 reads TGTGCCAGCAGTAGCTCCGGGACACCCAATGAGCAGTTCTTC. It translates to CASSSSGTPNEQFF.